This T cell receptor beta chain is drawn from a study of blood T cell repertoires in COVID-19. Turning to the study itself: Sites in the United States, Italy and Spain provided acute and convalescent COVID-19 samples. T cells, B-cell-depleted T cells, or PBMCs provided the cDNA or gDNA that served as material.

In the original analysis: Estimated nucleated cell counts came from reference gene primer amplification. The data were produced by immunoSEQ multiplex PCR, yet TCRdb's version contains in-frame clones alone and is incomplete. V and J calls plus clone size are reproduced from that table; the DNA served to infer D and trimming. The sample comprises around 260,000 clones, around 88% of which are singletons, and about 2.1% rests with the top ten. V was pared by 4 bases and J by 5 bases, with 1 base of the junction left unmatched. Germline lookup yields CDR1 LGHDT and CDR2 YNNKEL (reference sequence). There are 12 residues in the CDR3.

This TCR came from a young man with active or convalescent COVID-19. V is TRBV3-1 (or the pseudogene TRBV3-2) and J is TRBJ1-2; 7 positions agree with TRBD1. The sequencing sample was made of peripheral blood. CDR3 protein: CASSRTGYGYTF. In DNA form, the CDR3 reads TGTGCCAGCAGCCGGACAGGTTATGGCTACACCTTC.